This passage covers 24 T cell receptor beta chains from one sample sequenced in a study of shared clonotypes between healthy human individuals (dated by TCRdb to 2020 to 2021). Libraries were constructed by the immunoSEQ multiplex PCR assay. As stored in TCRdb, this immuneACCESS dataset retains in-frame rearrangements with V and J assigned. A fraction of the clones does not appear; measured against another copy, unresolved V genes explain less than half of the discrepancy, and the remainder lacks a known reason. The sample includes roughly 1.4 million clones, with approximately 98.5% observed a single time. The top ten constitute about 0.34% of the sample. Sequencing was done on a sample of naive CD4+ T cells sorted from blood. The cell subset or site label of this sample denotes: CD45RA+ positively selected. The receptors originated from a man aged 30-40 years in good health.

The chain couples TRBV7-8 to TRBJ1-1; 12 positions match TRBD1. Germline CDR1 reads SGHVS; CDR2 reads FQNEAQ. V lost 5 bases to trimming and J lost 5 bases; unmatched junction nucleotides: 9. There are 16 residues in the CDR3. The CDR3 bases are TGTGCCAGCAGCCCTTTTCCGGGACAGGGGGCGACTGAAGCTTTCTTT. This gives the protein CASSPFPGQGATEAFF. The full variable domain, completed using reference TRBV7-8 and TRBJ1-1, is GAGVSQSPRYKVAKRGQDVALRCDPISGHVSLFWYQQALGQGPEFLTYFQNEAQLDKSGLPSDRFFAERPEGSVSTLKIQRTQQEDSAVYLCASSPFPGQGATEAFFGQGTRLTVV.

The V call is TRBV9, the J call TRBJ2-3; 8 positions match TRBD2. The CDR3 loop spans 15 amino acids. J was trimmed by 4 bases and V by 4 bases; bases with no gene match: 8. CDR1 and CDR2 (germline): SGDLS, YYNGEE. The CDR3 DNA is TGTGCCAGCAGCTTAAGCGGGAGCTCCTCAGATACGCAGTATTTT. Translating it yields CASSLSGSSSDTQYF.

This clone was detected once. The chain is built from TRBV29-1 and TRBJ2-3; 13 nucleotides align to TRBD2. Germline V CDR1 and CDR2: SQVTM, ANQGSEA. CDR3 length: 16 residues. Trimming took 7 bases from V and 4 from J; bases not matched to a gene: 11. The CDR3 reads CSALGRTSGSADTQYF. CDR3 DNA: TGCAGCGCCCTGGGGAGGACTAGCGGGAGTGCAGATACGCAGTATTTT.

The V gene is TRBV5-5, the J gene TRBJ2-7; TRBD1 matches at 8 bases. Germline trimming cut 0 bases from V and 3 bases from J; bases unmatched to any gene: 8. Germline V gene sequence: CDR1 SGHKS, CDR2 YYEKEE (reference sequence). The CDR3 extends over 16 amino acids. The CDR3 protein is CASSLEGQGVIYEQYF. The CDR3 nucleotides are TGTGCCAGCAGCTTGGAAGGACAGGGAGTAATCTACGAGCAGTACTTC.

A word on this clone: The sample carries other DNA sequences with the same CDR3. The gene calls are TRBV5-1 and TRBJ1-2, with D possibly matching TRBD1 (6 bases). Germline V gene sequence: CDR1 SGHRS, CDR2 YFSETQ. The CDR3 runs 13 residues. V was cut by 0 bases and J by 3 bases, with 6 bases left in between. The CDR3 DNA follows: TGCGCCAGCAGCTTGGGACAGGACTATGGCTACACCTTC. Translation: CASSLGQDYGYTF.

The chain uses TRBV5-1 and TRBJ2-7, with D tentatively TRBD2 (6 bases). Trimming removed 0 bases from V and 5 bases from J, with 33 bases in between. Germline assignment: CDR1 SGHRS and CDR2 YFSETQ. CDR3 length equals 21 residues. The CDR3 DNA reads TGCGCCAGCAGCTTGGGGGGCGTTGCTGGCGGGACTCACCTAAAGACCCACGAGCAGTACTTC. It encodes CASSLGGVAGGTHLKTHEQYF.

V gene TRBV6-5 combines with J gene TRBJ2-2; 7 bases line up with TRBD2. Germline values: CDR1 MNHEY, CDR2 SVGAGI. The V segment lost 10 bases and the J segment 4 bases; nucleotides outside the gene matches: 12. The CDR3 loop spans 15 amino acids. The chain's CDR3 is CAIRPTSRLTGELFF. The DNA of the CDR3 is TGTGCCATCCGACCGACTAGCAGACTCACCGGGGAGCTGTTTTTT.

The chain carries TRBV2 and TRBJ2-6; possibly TRBD1 for D (5 bases). The germline CDR1 and CDR2 sequences are SNHLY and FYNNEI. The CDR3 contains 16 residues. Trimming stripped 3 bases from V and 4 bases from J, with 13 bases between. Here the CDR3 DNA reads TGTGCCAGCAGTGATGGGTTCAGGGCGGGGGCCAACGTCCTGACTTTC. Its translation: CASSDGFRAGANVLTF.

CDR3 coding DNA: TGCGCCAGCAGCCAAGGAGACGGGAGGGCCCAGTTCTTC. It codes for CASSQGDGRAQFF. The rearrangement joins TRBV4-3 to TRBJ2-1, with 8 bases lining up with TRBD2. Germline values: CDR1 LGHNA, CDR2 YSLEER. The CDR3 is 13 amino acids. V lost 1 base to trimming and J lost 13 bases; unmatched junction nucleotides: 6.

This chain joins TRBV2 and TRBJ1-4; tentatively, D is TRBD1 (5 bases). Trimming removed 6 bases at V and 7 bases at J, with 12 bases between. Germline V gene data show CDR1 as SNHLY and CDR2 as FYNNEI. CDR3 length: 13 residues. Written as DNA, the CDR3 is TGTGCCAGCAGAAGAGACAGCACTGAAAAACTGTTTTTT. It specifies CASRRDSTEKLFF. Together with reference TRBV2 and TRBJ1-4, the CDR3 gives the full variable domain: EPEVTQTPSHQVTQMGQEVILRCVPISNHLYFYWYRQILGQKVEFLVSFYNNEISEKSEIFDDQFSVERPDGSNFTLKIRSTKLEDSAMYFCASRRDSTEKLFFGSGTQLSVL.

V is TRBV7-8 and J is TRBJ1-4; no reliable D call. There are 15 residues in the CDR3. V was shortened by 6 bases and J by 0 bases, with 11 bases between the two germline ends. CDR1 and CDR2 from the germline V gene are SGHVS and FQNEAQ. The CDR3 loop is CASRSAGATNEKLFF. The CDR3 coding sequence is TGTGCCAGCAGGTCCGCGGGTGCAACTAATGAAAAACTGTTTTTT.

The rearrangement links TRBV15 to TRBJ2-7, with TRBD2 identical over 13 bases. Unmatched junction bases numbered 3, after V lost 1 base and J lost 3 bases. Germline CDR1 LNHNV, CDR2 YYDKDF (reference sequence). The CDR3 length is 16 residues. The CDR3 bases are TGTGCCACCAGCAGAGGGACTAGCGGGAGTATCTACGAGCAGTACTTC. Translating it yields CATSRGTSGSIYEQYF.

The chain couples TRBV30 to TRBJ2-7; 8 bases map to TRBD2. The CDR3 length is 12 residues. Germline assignment: CDR1 GTSNPN and CDR2 SVGIG (reference sequence). After removal of 5 bases from V and 2 bases from J, the junction contained 2 bases not matched to a gene. The CDR3 is CAWVSGAYEQYF. CDR3 coding DNA: TGTGCCTGGGTTAGCGGGGCCTACGAGCAGTACTTC.

The rearrangement uses TRBV27 and TRBJ2-2; the match to TRBD1 covers 11 bases. The V and J ends lost 6 bases and 6 bases, in that order; junction bases with no gene match: 6. Germline V gives CDR1 MNHEY, CDR2 SMNVEV (reference sequence). The CDR3 consists of 15 residues. CDR3 nucleotide sequence: TGTGCCAGCAGATACGGACAGGGGGCCTCCGGGGAGCTGTTTTTT. Translated: CASRYGQGASGELFF.

J is TRBJ2-3 and V is TRBV7-3, with 10 bases identical to TRBD2. CDR1 and CDR2 (germline): SGHTA, FQGTGA. With 5 bases clipped from V and 14 bases from J, the junction kept 7 bases outside the gene matches. The CDR3 loop spans 12 amino acids. The CDR3 region is CASSPGTSARYF. DNA for the CDR3: TGTGCCAGCAGCCCGGGGACTAGCGCGCGGTATTTT.

CDR3 sequence: CASSPLGLTTNNEQFF. The CDR3 DNA sequence: TGTGCCAGCTCACCACTCGGACTGACCACGAACAATGAGCAGTTCTTC. V gene TRBV18 combines with J gene TRBJ2-1; a weak D match, TRBD2 (5 bases). V lost 1 base to trimming and J lost 5 bases, with 15 bases between them. CDR1 KGHSH and CDR2 LQKENI come from the germline V gene. CDR3 size: 16 residues.

The count of this clone is one. The V and J genes are TRBV18 and TRBJ2-5; 9 bases match TRBD1. The germline V gene encodes CDR1 KGHSH and CDR2 LQKENI. J gave up 1 base and V 6 bases, and 6 bases lay outside the gene matches. This CDR3 region has 15 residues. DNA of the CDR3: TGTGCCAGCTCGCGGGACAGGGTGGCCCAAGAGACCCAGTACTTC. This gives the protein CASSRDRVAQETQYF.

A single count supports this clone. CDR3 protein: CASSEAPSGRRGTDTQYF. The CDR3 DNA reads TGTGCCAGCAGTGAGGCGCCTAGCGGGAGAAGGGGCACAGATACGCAGTATTTT. The chain carries TRBV6-4 and TRBJ2-3; 10 nucleotides agree with TRBD2. The CDR3 has 18 residues. After removal of 3 bases from V and 1 base from J, the junction contained 10 bases not matched to a gene. The germline V gene encodes CDR1 MRHNA and CDR2 SNTAGT.

A single count supports this clone. The chain carries TRBV29-1 and TRBJ1-1; TRBD1 matches 10 bases. J gave up 10 bases and V 7 bases, and 6 bases lay outside the gene matches. This CDR3 has 11 residues. The germline V gene encodes CDR1 SQVTM and CDR2 ANQGSEA. The CDR3 spells CSGQGAGGAFF. The CDR3 DNA sequence: TGCAGCGGACAGGGGGCCGGAGGAGCTTTCTTT.

The chain employs TRBV7-3 and TRBJ2-1; no reliable D call. V was clipped by 5 bases and J by 8 bases, with 13 bases between them. The CDR3 extends over 13 amino acids. From germline, CDR1 is SGHTA and CDR2 FQGTGA. This CDR3 is CASSAISYHEQFF. The CDR3 DNA sequence: TGTGCCAGCAGCGCCATTTCTTACCATGAGCAGTTCTTC. Filled out from reference TRBV7-3 and TRBJ2-1, the complete variable domain reads GAGVSQTPSNKVTEKGKYVELRCDPISGHTALYWYRQSLGQGPEFLIYFQGTGAADDSGLPNDRFFAVRPEGSVSTLKIQRTERGDSAVYLCASSAISYHEQFFGPGTRLTVL.

The rearrangement uses TRBV7-2 and TRBJ1-2; no reliable D call. Germline V gene lookup returns CDR1 SGHTA and CDR2 FQGNSA. The V end was cut by 1 base, the J end by 5 bases, with 8 bases between. The CDR3 loop spans 13 amino acids. The CDR3 DNA sequence: TGTGCCAGCAGCTTAGTTAACAAGTATGGCTACACCTTC. It specifies CASSLVNKYGYTF.

The chain recombines TRBV2 with TRBJ2-5, with 7 bases fitting TRBD2. V gave up 4 bases and J gave up 5 bases; unmatched junction bases: 10. CDR3 length: 15 amino acids. Per germline, CDR1 SNHLY and CDR2 FYNNEI. CDR3 nucleotide sequence: TGTGCCAGCAGTGGGTCGACTAGCAGGGAGGAGACCCAGTACTTC. Its protein product is CASSGSTSREETQYF.

Worth noting for this clone: Other nucleotide sequences in the sample specify the same CDR3. The CDR3 here is CASSSQGNQPQHF. CDR3 coding DNA: TGTGCCAGCAGCTCCCAGGGGAATCAGCCCCAGCATTTT. The rearrangement uses TRBV7-9 and TRBJ1-5; possible D gene TRBD1, 6 bases. The V and J ends lost 4 bases and 4 bases respectively, with 8 bases between them. Germline assignment: CDR1 SEHNR and CDR2 FQNEAQ (reference sequence). The CDR3 is made up of 13 amino acids.

The V call is TRBV7-9, the J call TRBJ2-7; 7 bases match TRBD2. CDR3 size: 16 residues. V was clipped by 1 base and J by 5 bases; unmatched bases: 11. Germline-derived CDR1 and CDR2 are SEHNR and FQNEAQ (reference sequence). The CDR3 nucleotides are TGTGCCAGCAGCTTAGGGGTCGGTAGCGGGTCCAACGAGCAGTACTTC. Its translation is CASSLGVGSGSNEQYF.